This TCR beta chain was sequenced for a study of control samples from healthy donors and cancer patients. Germline V CDR1 and CDR2: MRHNA, SNTAGT. The V end lost 0 bases, the J end lost 4 bases, and 9 bases lay between the germline ends. The CDR3 extends over 14 amino acids. Data came from immunoSEQ multiplex PCR; TCRdb stores just in-frame clones and leaves some out. The data contain approximately 98,000 clones, around four fifths of them singletons. The sample comprised blood. The TCR was taken from a man younger than 35 in good health. The chain has TRBV6-4 and TRBJ1-2; maybe TRBD1 (5 bases). As DNA, the CDR3 is TGTGCCAGCAGTGACTCCTTGGGGGGCTATGGCTACACCTTC. Translating it yields CASSDSLGGYGYTF.